This TCR beta chain originates from a study of T cell repertoires in cytomegalovirus infection (dated by TCRdb to between 2018 and 2021). Background for the entire study: Donor HLA type was relevant to the analysis, because carriage of CMV infection together with the matching HLA type was indicated by public TCR beta signatures. Paper-wide results and their limitations: The ex vivo response was dominated by HLA-C-restricted CMV-specific TCR beta clonotypes, and the single most frequent clonotype in two of eight donors was supplied by these HLA-C-restricted clonotypes. In both this cohort and an independent cohort of over 350 donors, the cumulative frequency of public TCR beta family members distinguished carriers of CMV infection plus the relevant HLA type.

TCRdb records Illumina HiSeq 1500 as the sequencer. The public reads were quality trimmed at Q25 with fastp and then assembled into clones with MiXCR by TCRdb, keeping productive beta chains. CDR3 protein duplicates are merged, each entry listing the most common genes and DNA. In all, the sample holds some 680,000 distinct CDR3 sequences, and less than 40% of those were seen once. 2.8% of the sample lies in the top ten. Germline trimming: 4 bases from V, 5 bases from J; junction bases outside gene matches: 2. The CDR3 holds 13 amino acids from the cysteine to the phenylalanine. Just the 39-base CDR3 DNA is kept, in frame starting at base 1. CDR1 MNHEY and CDR2 SMNVEV were looked up in the germline V gene (reference sequence). In the case of this clonotype: Which antigen it targets is not known. Base qualities are not recorded, but no much larger clone differs from it by a single base.

The clonotype was recovered from a human donor in good health (CMV status not recorded). Some clones in this sample may be carry-over from other donors' samples. The chain is assembled from TRBV27 and TRBJ2-7; TRBD1 matches 10 bases in the middle. Input material: PBMCs. Here the CDR3 is given as CASSWTGGDEQYF. The sequenced DNA: TGTGCCAGCAGTTGGACAGGGGGGGACGAGCAGTACTTC.